These T cell receptor beta chains were read from a single sample in a study of CD8+CD57+ T cells in acquired aplastic anemia. Each CDR3 protein gets one entry after TCRdb re-called the reads with MiXCR. The data hold under 200,000 distinct CDR3 sequences, with about half observed a single time. The material sequenced was sorted CD4+, CD8+, or CD8+CD57+ T cells (not recorded which) from PBMCs. The receptor set was obtained from a human donor with aplastic anemia. Each CDR3 is given without its conserved first and last residue. Each record gives: CDR3 protein, V gene, CDR3 length.

CDR3: ASSWTGDPNYNEQF
V: TRBV5-1
length: 14

CDR3: ASSWGTASYEQY
V: TRBV5-1
length: 12

CDR3: ASSHDTGELF
V: TRBV4-3
length: 10

CDR3: SAPGTSDYEQY
V: TRBV20-1
length: 11

CDR3: ASSLGTGPYEQY
V: TRBV3-1
length: 12

CDR3: ASKTRQTYGYT
V: TRBV2
length: 11

CDR3: ASSMRTGSFEQY
V: TRBV19
length: 12

CDR3: ATRGAGGRTDTQY
V: TRBV15
length: 13

CDR3: ASKWSGYNEQF
V: TRBV5-1
length: 11

CDR3: ASSLSGEGNTIY
V: TRBV7-2
length: 12

CDR3: ATSRDPGLAGNYNEQF
V: TRBV15
length: 16

CDR3: ASSRYQETQY
V: TRBV5-1
length: 10

CDR3: SAQRDKGNTIY
V: TRBV20-1
length: 11

CDR3: ASSLKAAPTEAF
V: TRBV7-9
length: 12

CDR3: ASSPLAGGRFVDNEQF
V: TRBV3-1
length: 16

CDR3: ASSRPGQGSYGYT
V: TRBV5-6
length: 13

CDR3: ASSFPPGLGDQPQH
V: TRBV19
length: 14

CDR3: SAGQGF
V: TRBV20-1
length: 6

CDR3: ATSDAPGQGAAF
V: TRBV24-1
length: 12

CDR3: ASGRDLYGYT
V: TRBV5-1
length: 10

CDR3: ATSRADGPYEQY
V: TRBV15
length: 12

CDR3: ASSLARGHITDTQY
V: TRBV11-1
length: 14

CDR3: ASSQNRGGYGYT
V: TRBV3-1
length: 12

CDR3: SASPNGQGLHNSPLH
V: TRBV20-1
length: 15

CDR3: ASSYEGSTGELF
V: TRBV10-3
length: 12

CDR3: SARDGQRSYEQY
V: TRBV20-1
length: 12

CDR3: ASSQLAGGNTDTQY
V: TRBV4-2
length: 14

CDR3: ATSDSRGGADTQY
V: TRBV24-1
length: 13

CDR3: SASLSGAGNQPQH
V: TRBV20-1
length: 13

CDR3: ASNEAGWADTQY
V: TRBV19
length: 12

CDR3: SVAGDYGYT
V: TRBV29-1
length: 9

CDR3: ASSEGLAADTQY
V: TRBV10-1
length: 12

CDR3: ASSVPAGTLSNEKLF
V: TRBV25-1
length: 15

CDR3: ASSLVGRGREKLF
V: TRBV11-3
length: 13

CDR3: AISELNQPQH
V: TRBV10-3
length: 10

CDR3: SSLVGGGELF
V: TRBV29-1
length: 10

CDR3: ASSRRAGEVGNTIY
V: TRBV7-2
length: 14

CDR3: ASSYLAGGMKEDTQY
V: TRBV2
length: 15

CDR3: ASSFGPLFEAF
V: TRBV5-1
length: 11

CDR3: ASSEGGGVGSGELF
V: TRBV2
length: 14

CDR3: ASSRPRFRDVAEAF
V: TRBV19
length: 14

CDR3: SARTVSYEQY
V: TRBV29-1
length: 10

CDR3: AISEGNQPQH
V: TRBV10-3
length: 10

CDR3: ASSSPIAGRTDTQY
V: TRBV9
length: 14

CDR3: AWSRIGGNYGYT
V: TRBV30
length: 12

CDR3: SVPTGSDYGYT
V: TRBV29-1
length: 11

CDR3: ASSPGTGRETQY
V: TRBV7-2
length: 12

CDR3: ATSISGNTIY
V: TRBV15
length: 10

CDR3: AIMRGPEDTQY
V: TRBV10-3
length: 11